The 16 T cell receptor beta chains listed next were all sequenced from one sample in a study of T cells expressing NK-cell markers. Using the 5' RACE reads, TCRdb records one entry per CDR3 protein without DNA. In all, the sample yields some 300,000 distinct CDR3 sequences. Sequencing was done on a sample of blood T cells: a sorted CD56 or NKG2C T cell subset, CD4+ or CD8+ T cells, or bulk PBMC T cells (not recorded which). All receptors derive from a man aged 18 to 29 in good health.

The gene calls are TRBV5-1 and TRBJ2-1; TCRdb lists TRBD2, though no DNA is available to test this call. The CDR3 has 16 amino acids. Germline-derived CDR1 and CDR2 are SGHRS and YFSETQ. CDR3 residues: CASSPGTSGSRNEQFF.

The gene calls are TRBV19 and TRBJ2-7; there is no DNA to check the TCRdb D call of TRBD2. Germline assignment: CDR1 LNHDA and CDR2 SQIVND (reference sequence). This CDR3 is 15 amino acids long. CDR3 sequence reads: CASSKGTSGSYEQYF.

The genes are TRBV15 and TRBJ2-7; without DNA, the TCRdb call of TRBD1 cannot be checked. The germline V gene has CDR1 LNHNV and CDR2 YYDKDF (reference sequence). CDR3 length: 14 amino acids. CDR3: CATAPGQGLDEQYF.

The chain recombines TRBV4-1 with TRBJ2-1; TCRdb designates TRBD1, a call that cannot be tested without DNA. CDR1 is MGHRA, CDR2 YSYEKL, per germline. The CDR3 is 16 amino acids. The CDR3 loop is CASSQDRGTPYNEQFF.

The rearrangement links TRBV11-3 to TRBJ1-6. The CDR3 totals 13 residues. Germline values: CDR1 SGHNT, CDR2 YENEEA. The CDR3 reads CASSGNVNSPLHF.

The chain employs TRBV25-1 and TRBJ1-1. The length of the CDR3 is 14 residues. Per the germline V gene, CDR1 is MGHDK and CDR2 is SYGVNS. The CDR3 sequence is CASSDSRGNTEAFF.

The V and J genes are TRBV29-1 and TRBJ2-1; the D call from TCRdb, TRBD2, cannot be confirmed without DNA. There are 14 residues in the CDR3. Germline loops: CDR1 SQVTM, CDR2 ANQGSEA. The chain's CDR3 is CSVVGLVEGGEQFF.

The chain couples TRBV27 to TRBJ2-6; TCRdb gives TRBD1 as the D gene, but with no DNA this cannot be confirmed. This CDR3 is 16 amino acids long. Per germline, CDR1 MNHEY and CDR2 SMNVEV (reference sequence). CDR3 sequence reads: CASSLWGVAGANVLTF. The full variable domain, in which reference TRBV27 and TRBJ2-6 provide the parts outside the CDR3, is EAQVTQNPRYLITVTGKKLTVTCSQNMNHEYMSWYRQDPGLGLRQIYYSMNVEVTDKGDVPEGYKVSRKEKRNFPLILESPSPNQTSLYFCASSLWGVAGANVLTFGAGSRLTVL.

The chain is built from TRBV5-1 and TRBJ2-2; TCRdb names TRBD2, which stays unverified in the absence of DNA. CDR1 is SGHRS and CDR2 is YFSETQ in the germline V gene. There are 15 residues in the CDR3. CDR3 protein: CASSFGGRSAGELFF. Full variable domain (remainder filled in from reference TRBV5-1 and TRBJ2-2): KAGVTQTPRYLIKTRGQQVTLSCSPISGHRSVSWYQQTPGQGLQFLFEYFSETQRNKGNFPGRFSGRQFSNSRSEMNVSTLELGDSALYLCASSFGGRSAGELFFGEGSRLTVL.

This chain links TRBV5-1 with TRBJ2-3. The V gene's germline CDR1 is SGHRS and CDR2 YFSETQ. This CDR3 is 15 amino acids long. CDR3: CASSLASGGTDTQYF.

V usage is TRBV5-1 and J usage is TRBJ2-3. Germline V gene sequence: CDR1 SGHRS, CDR2 YFSETQ. The CDR3 has 15 residues. The CDR3 is CASSLGLGNTDTQYF. The complete variable domain, with remaining parts taken from reference TRBV5-1 and TRBJ2-3, reads KAGVTQTPRYLIKTRGQQVTLSCSPISGHRSVSWYQQTPGQGLQFLFEYFSETQRNKGNFPGRFSGRQFSNSRSEMNVSTLELGDSALYLCASSLGLGNTDTQYFGPGTRLTVL.

V is TRBV3-1 and J is TRBJ2-2. Germline CDR1 LGHDT, CDR2 YNNKEL (reference sequence). This CDR3 contains 15 residues. The CDR3 spells CASSQDAQYTGELFF.

This chain connects TRBV20-1 to TRBJ2-5; the D gene TCRdb calls, TRBD2, cannot be checked with no DNA. CDR1 is DFQATT, CDR2 SNEGSKA, per germline (reference sequence). The CDR3 totals 13 residues. The CDR3 here is CSASLGTAGTQYF.

This chain joins TRBV5-1 and TRBJ2-1. Germline CDR1 is SGHRS and CDR2 is YFSETQ. CDR3 length: 15 amino acids. CDR3 region: CASSLASGWVDEQFF.

The genes are TRBV6-1 and TRBJ2-3; TCRdb lists TRBD2, though no DNA is available to test this call. Germline-derived CDR1 and CDR2 are MNHNS and SASEGT. The CDR3 covers 16 residues. The CDR3 sequence is CASRHPARAGGDTQYF.

The chain uses TRBV6-2 or TRBV6-3 and TRBJ2-7; TCRdb outputs TRBD1, but without DNA this stays unchecked. This CDR3 has 12 residues. CDR1 and CDR2 (germline): MNHEY, SVGEGT. This chain's CDR3 is CASSYPGGEQYF.